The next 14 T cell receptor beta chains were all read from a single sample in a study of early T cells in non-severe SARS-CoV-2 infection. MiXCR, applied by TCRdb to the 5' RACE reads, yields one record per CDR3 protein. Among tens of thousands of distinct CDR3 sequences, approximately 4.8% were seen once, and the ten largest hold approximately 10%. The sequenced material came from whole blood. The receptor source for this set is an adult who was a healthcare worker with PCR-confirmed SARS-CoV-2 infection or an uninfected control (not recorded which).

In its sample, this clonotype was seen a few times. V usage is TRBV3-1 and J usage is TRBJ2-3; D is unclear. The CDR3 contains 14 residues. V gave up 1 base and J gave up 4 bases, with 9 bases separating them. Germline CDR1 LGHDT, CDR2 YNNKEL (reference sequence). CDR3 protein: CASSQAVTSDTQYF. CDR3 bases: TGTGCCAGCAGCCAAGCGGTTACCTCAGATACGCAGTATTTT.

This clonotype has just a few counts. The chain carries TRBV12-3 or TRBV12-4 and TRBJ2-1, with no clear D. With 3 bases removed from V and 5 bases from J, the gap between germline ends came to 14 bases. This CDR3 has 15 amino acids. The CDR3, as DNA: TGTGCCAGCAGTTTGAGAACCTCACCAAACAATGAGCAGTTCTTC. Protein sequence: CASSLRTSPNNEQFF.

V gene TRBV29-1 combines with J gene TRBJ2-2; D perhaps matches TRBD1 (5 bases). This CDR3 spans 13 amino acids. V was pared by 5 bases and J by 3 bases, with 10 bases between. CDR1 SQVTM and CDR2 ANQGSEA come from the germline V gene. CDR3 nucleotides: TGCAGCGTTAAGGGGATGGACACCGGGGAGCTGTTTTTT. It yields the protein CSVKGMDTGELFF.

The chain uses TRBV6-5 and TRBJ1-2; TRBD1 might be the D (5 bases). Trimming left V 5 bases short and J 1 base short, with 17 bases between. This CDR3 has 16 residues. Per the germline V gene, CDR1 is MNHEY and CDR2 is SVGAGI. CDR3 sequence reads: CASSPRATGFNYGYTF. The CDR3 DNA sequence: TGTGCCAGCAGTCCCAGGGCCACGGGCTTTAACTATGGCTACACCTTC.

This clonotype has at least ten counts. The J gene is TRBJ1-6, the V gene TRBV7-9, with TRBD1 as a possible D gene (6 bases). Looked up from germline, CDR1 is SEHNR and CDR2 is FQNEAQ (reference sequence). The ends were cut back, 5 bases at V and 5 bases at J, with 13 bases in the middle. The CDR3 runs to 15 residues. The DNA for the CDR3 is TGTGCCAGCAGCCACGGGGGCGTCCATAATTCACCCCTCCACTTT. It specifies CASSHGGVHNSPLHF.

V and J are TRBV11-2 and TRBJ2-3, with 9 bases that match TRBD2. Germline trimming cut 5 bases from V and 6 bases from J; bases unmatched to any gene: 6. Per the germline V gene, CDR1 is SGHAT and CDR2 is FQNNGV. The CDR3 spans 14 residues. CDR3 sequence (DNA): TGTGCCAGCAGCCCTGCGGGAGGGGGTGATACGCAGTATTTT. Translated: CASSPAGGGDTQYF.

The CDR3 reads CASTPTSGNYEQYF. In DNA, the CDR3 is TGCGCCAGCACCCCTACTAGCGGCAATTACGAGCAGTACTTC. This chain connects TRBV5-1 to TRBJ2-7; TRBD2 matches at 8 bases. Germline values: CDR1 SGHRS, CDR2 YFSETQ. CDR3 length: 14 amino acids. V dropped 6 bases and J dropped 4; count of bases not matched to a gene: 9.

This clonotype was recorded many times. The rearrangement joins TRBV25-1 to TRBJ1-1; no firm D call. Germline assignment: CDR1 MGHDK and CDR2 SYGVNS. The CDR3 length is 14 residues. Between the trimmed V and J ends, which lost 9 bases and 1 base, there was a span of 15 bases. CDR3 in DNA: TGTGCCAGTGTGGGCGGCTCCTCGAACACTGAAGCTTTCTTT. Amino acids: CASVGGSSNTEAFF.

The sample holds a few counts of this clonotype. The CDR3 DNA follows: TGCGCCAGCCGGGACAGAAGCTTCCAAGAGACCCAGTACTTC. Its translation: CASRDRSFQETQYF. This rearrangement joins TRBV5-1 to TRBJ2-5; 7 bases map to TRBD1. Trimming removed 7 bases from V and 1 base from J; junction bases left unmatched: 7. Germline loops: CDR1 SGHRS, CDR2 YFSETQ. The CDR3 is 14 amino acids. The whole variable domain, filled in from reference TRBV5-1 and TRBJ2-5, reads KAGVTQTPRYLIKTRGQQVTLSCSPISGHRSVSWYQQTPGQGLQFLFEYFSETQRNKGNFPGRFSGRQFSNSRSEMNVSTLELGDSALYLCASRDRSFQETQYFGPGTRLLVL.

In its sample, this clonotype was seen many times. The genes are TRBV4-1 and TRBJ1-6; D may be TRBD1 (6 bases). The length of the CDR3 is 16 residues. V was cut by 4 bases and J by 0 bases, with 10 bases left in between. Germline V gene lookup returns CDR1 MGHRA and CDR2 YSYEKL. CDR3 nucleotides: TGCGCCAGCAGCCCAGGGGAGAGCTCCTATAATTCACCCCTCCACTTT. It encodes CASSPGESSYNSPLHF.

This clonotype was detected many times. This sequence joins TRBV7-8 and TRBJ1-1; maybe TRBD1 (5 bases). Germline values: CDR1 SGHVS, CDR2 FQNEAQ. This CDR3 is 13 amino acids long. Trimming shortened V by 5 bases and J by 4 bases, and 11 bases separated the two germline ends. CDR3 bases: TGTGCCAGCAGCCCTGCGAGGGGCACTGAAGCTTTCTTT. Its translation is CASSPARGTEAFF.

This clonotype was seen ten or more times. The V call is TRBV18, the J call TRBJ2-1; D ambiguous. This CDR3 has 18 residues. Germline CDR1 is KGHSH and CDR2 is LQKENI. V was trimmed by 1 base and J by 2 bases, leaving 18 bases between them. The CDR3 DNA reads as TGTGCCAGCTCACCACTCCCATGGACGGGCCCAACCTACAATGAGCAGTTCTTC. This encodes CASSPLPWTGPTYNEQFF.

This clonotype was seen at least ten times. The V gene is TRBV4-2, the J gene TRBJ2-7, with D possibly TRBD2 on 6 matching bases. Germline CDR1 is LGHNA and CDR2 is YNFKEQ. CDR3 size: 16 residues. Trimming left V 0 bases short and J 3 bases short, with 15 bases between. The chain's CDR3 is CASSQDGGADGYEQYF. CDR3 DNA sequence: TGTGCCAGCAGCCAAGATGGAGGGGCAGACGGCTACGAGCAGTACTTC.

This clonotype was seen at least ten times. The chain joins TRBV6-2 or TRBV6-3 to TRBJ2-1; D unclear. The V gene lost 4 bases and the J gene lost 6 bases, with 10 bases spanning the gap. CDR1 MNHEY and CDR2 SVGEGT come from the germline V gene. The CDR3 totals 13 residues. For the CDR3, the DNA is TGTGCCAGCAGTTGGAGTCCTCCCAATGAGCAGTTCTTC. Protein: CASSWSPPNEQFF.